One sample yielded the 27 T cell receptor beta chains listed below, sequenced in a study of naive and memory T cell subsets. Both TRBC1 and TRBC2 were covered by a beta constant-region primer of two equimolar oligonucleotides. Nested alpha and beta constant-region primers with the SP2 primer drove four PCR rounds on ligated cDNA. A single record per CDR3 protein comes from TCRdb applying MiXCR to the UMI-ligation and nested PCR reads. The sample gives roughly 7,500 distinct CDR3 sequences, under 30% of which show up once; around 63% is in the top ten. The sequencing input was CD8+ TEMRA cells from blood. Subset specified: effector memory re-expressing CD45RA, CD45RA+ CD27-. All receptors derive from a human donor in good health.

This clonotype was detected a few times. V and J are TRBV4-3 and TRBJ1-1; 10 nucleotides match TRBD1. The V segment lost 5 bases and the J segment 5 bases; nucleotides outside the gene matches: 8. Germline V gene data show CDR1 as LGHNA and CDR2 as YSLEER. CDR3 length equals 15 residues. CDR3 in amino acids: CASSTWDRGGTEAFF. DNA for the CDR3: TGCGCCAGCAGCACTTGGGACAGGGGAGGGACTGAAGCTTTCTTT.

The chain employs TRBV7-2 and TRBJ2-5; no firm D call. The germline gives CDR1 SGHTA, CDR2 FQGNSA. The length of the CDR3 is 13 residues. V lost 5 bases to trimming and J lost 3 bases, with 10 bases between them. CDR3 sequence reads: CASSSSLEETQYF. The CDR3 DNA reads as TGTGCCAGCAGCAGTAGTCTAGAAGAGACCCAGTACTTC.

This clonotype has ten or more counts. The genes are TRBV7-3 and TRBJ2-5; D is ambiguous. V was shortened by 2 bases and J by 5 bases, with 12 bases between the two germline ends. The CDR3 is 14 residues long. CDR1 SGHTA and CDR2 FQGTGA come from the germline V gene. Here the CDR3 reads CASSLGGVLETQYF. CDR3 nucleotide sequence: TGTGCCAGCAGCTTAGGTGGGGTTCTGGAGACCCAGTACTTC.

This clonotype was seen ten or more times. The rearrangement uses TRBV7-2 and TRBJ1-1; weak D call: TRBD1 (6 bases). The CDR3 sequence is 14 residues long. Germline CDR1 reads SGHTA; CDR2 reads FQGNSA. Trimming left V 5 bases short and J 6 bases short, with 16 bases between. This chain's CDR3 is CASSPDSGGAEAFF. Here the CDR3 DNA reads TGTGCCAGCAGCCCGGACAGCGGGGGCGCTGAAGCTTTCTTT. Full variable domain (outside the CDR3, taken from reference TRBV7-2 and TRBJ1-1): GAGVSQSPSNKVTEKGKDVELRCDPISGHTALYWYRQSLGQGLEFLIYFQGNSAPDKSGLPSDRFSAERTGGSVSTLTIQRTQQEDSAVYLCASSPDSGGAEAFFGQGTRLTVV.

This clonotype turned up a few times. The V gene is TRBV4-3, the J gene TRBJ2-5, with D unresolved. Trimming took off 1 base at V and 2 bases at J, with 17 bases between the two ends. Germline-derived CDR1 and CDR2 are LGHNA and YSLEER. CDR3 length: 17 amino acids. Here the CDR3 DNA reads TGCGCCAGCAGCCAAGCTTACATGCCTGAGGAACAAGAGACCCAGTACTTC. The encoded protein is CASSQAYMPEEQETQYF.

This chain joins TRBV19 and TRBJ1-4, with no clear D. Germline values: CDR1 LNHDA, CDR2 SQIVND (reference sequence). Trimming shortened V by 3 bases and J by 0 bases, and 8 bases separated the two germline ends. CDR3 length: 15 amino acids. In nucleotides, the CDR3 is TGTGCCAGTAGTATTGGGTTGGCAACTAATGAAAAACTGTTTTTT. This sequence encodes CASSIGLATNEKLFF.

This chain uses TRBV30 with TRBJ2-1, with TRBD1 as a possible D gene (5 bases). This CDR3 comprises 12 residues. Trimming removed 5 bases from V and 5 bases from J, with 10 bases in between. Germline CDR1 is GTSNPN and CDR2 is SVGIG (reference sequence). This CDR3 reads CAWDLGHNEQFF. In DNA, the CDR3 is TGTGCCTGGGACTTGGGGCACAATGAGCAGTTCTTC.

CDR3 amino acids: CASSPGTRYHEQYF. The CDR3 coding sequence is TGTGCCAGCAGCCCCGGGACAAGGTACCACGAGCAGTACTTC. The chain employs TRBV3-1 and TRBJ2-7, with a weak D call TRBD1 (6 bases). Deletions cut 4 bases from V and 5 bases from J, with 15 bases between. Germline loops: CDR1 LGHDT, CDR2 YNNKEL (reference sequence). The CDR3 length is 14 residues.

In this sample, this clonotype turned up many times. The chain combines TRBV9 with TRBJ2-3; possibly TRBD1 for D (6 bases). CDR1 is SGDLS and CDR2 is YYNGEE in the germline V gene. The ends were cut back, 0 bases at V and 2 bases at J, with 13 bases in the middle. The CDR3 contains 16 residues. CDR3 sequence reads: CASSVGTVLNTDTQYF. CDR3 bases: TGTGCCAGCAGCGTAGGGACAGTACTAAACACAGATACGCAGTATTTT.

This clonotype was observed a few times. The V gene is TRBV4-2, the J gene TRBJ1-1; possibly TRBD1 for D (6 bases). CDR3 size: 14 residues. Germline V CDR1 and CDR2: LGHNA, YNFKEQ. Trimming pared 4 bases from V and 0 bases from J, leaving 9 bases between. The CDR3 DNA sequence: TGTGCCAGCAGCCCAGGGACACTGAACACTGAAGCTTTCTTT. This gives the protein CASSPGTLNTEAFF.

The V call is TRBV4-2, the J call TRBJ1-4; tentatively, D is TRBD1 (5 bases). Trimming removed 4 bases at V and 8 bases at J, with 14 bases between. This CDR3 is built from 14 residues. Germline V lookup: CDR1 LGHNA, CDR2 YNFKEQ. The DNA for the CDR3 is TGTGCCAGCAGCCCGACAGATGATGAGGAAAAACTGTTTTTT. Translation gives CASSPTDDEEKLFF.

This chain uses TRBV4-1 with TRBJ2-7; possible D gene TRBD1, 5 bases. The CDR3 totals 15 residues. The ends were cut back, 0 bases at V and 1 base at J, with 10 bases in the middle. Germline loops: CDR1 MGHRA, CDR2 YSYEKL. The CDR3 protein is CASSQEARTSYEQYF. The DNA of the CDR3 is TGCGCCAGCAGCCAAGAAGCAAGGACATCCTACGAGCAGTACTTC.

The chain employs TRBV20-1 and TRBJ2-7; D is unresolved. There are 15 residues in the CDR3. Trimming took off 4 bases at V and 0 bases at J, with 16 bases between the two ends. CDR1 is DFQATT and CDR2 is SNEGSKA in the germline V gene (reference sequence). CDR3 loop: CSAKLWGPFSYEQYF. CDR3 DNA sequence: TGCAGTGCTAAGCTCTGGGGTCCGTTCTCCTACGAGCAGTACTTC.

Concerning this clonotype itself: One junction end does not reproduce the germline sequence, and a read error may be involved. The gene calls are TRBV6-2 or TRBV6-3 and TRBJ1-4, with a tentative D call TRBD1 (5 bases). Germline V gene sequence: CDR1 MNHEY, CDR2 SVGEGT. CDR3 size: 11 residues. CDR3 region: CASRTSTVAVF. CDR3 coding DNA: TGTGCCAGCAGAACCTCGACAGTTGCGGTTTTT.

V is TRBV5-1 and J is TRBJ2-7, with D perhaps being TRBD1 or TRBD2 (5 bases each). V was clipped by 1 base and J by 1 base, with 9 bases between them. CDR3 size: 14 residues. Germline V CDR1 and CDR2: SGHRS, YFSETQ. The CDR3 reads CASSLLGESYEQYF. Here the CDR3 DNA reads TGCGCCAGCAGCTTGTTGGGGGAGTCCTACGAGCAGTACTTC.

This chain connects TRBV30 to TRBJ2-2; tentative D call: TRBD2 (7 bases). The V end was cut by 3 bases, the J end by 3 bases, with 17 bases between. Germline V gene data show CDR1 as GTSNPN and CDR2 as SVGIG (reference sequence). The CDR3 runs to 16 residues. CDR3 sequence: CAWRVFGGADTGELFF. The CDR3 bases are TGTGCCTGGAGGGTATTTGGGGGGGCAGACACCGGGGAGCTGTTTTTT. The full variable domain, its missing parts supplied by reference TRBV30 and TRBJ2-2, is SQTIHQWPATLVQPVGSPLSLECTVEGTSNPNLYWYRQAAGRGLQLLFYSVGIGQISSEVPQNLSASRPQDRQFILSSKKLLLSDSGFYLCAWRVFGGADTGELFFGEGSRLTVL.

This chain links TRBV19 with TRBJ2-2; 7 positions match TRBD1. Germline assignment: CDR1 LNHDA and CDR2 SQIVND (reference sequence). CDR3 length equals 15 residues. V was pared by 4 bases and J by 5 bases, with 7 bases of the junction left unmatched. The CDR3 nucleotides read TGTGCCAGTAGTACGCCGGGACAGCATACCGGGGAGCTGTTTTTT. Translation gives CASSTPGQHTGELFF. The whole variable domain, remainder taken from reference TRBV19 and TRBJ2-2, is DGGITQSPKYLFRKEGQNVTLSCEQNLNHDAMYWYRQDPGQGLRLIYYSQIVNDFQKGDIAEGYSVSREKKESFPLTVTSAQKNPTAFYLCASSTPGQHTGELFFGEGSRLTVL.

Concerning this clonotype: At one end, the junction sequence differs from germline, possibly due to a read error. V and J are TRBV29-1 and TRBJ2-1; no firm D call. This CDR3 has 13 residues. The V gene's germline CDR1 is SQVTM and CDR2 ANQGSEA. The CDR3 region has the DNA TGCAGCGTTGTTGGCAGCTCCTACAATGGGCAGTTCTTC. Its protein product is CSVVGSSYNGQFF.

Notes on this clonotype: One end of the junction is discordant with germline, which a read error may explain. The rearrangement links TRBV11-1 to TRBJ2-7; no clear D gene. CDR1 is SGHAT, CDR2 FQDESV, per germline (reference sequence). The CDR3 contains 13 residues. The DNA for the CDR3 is TGTGCCAGCAGCTTAGCGAGCTCCTTCGAGCAGTACTTC. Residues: CASSLASSFEQYF.

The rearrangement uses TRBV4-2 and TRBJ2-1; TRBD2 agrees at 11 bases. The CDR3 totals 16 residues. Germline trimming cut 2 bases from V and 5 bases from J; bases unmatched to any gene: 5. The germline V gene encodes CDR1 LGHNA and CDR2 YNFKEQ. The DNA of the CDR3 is TGTGCCAGCAGCCAAACTCCGGGACTAGCGGACAATGAGCAGTTCTTC. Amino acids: CASSQTPGLADNEQFF.

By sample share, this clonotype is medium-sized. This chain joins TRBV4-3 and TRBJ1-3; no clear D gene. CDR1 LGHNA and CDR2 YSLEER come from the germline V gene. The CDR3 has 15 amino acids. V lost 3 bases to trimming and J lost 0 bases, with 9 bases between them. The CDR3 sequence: CASSHLGDSGNTIYF. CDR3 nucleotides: TGCGCCAGCAGCCATTTAGGTGACTCTGGAAACACCATATATTTT.

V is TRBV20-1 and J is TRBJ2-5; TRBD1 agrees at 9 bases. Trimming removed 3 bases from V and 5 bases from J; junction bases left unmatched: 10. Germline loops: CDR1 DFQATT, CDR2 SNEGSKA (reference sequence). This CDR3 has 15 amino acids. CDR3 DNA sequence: TGCAGTGCTAGTTCCTACAGGGGGCAACAGGAGACCCAGTACTTC. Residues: CSASSYRGQQETQYF.

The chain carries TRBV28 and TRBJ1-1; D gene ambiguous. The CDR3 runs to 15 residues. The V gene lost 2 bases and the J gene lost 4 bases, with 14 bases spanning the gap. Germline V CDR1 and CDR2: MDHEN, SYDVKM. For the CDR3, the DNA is TGTGCCAGCAGTTTAGTGAGCGCAGAAATCACTGAAGCTTTCTTT. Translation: CASSLVSAEITEAFF.

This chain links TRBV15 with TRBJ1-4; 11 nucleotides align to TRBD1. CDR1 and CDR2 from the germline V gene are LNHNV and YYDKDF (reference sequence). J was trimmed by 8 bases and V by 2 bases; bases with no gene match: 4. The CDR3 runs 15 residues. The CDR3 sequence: CATSRPGQGDEKLFF. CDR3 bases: TGTGCCACCAGCAGACCGGGACAGGGGGACGAAAAACTGTTTTTT.

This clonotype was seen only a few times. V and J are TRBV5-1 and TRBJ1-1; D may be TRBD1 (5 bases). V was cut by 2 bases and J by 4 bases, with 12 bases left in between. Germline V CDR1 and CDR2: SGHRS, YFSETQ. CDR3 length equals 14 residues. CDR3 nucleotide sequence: TGCGCCAGCAGCTTCAGGGTTGGGGGCACTGAAGCTTTCTTT. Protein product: CASSFRVGGTEAFF.

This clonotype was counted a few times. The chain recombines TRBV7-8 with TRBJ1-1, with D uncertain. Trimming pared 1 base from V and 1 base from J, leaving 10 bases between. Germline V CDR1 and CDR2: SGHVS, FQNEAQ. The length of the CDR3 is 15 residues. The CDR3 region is CASSLELWGNTEAFF. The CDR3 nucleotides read TGTGCCAGCAGCTTAGAGTTGTGGGGGAACACTGAAGCTTTCTTT. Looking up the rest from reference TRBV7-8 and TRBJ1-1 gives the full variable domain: GAGVSQSPRYKVAKRGQDVALRCDPISGHVSLFWYQQALGQGPEFLTYFQNEAQLDKSGLPSDRFFAERPEGSVSTLKIQRTQQEDSAVYLCASSLELWGNTEAFFGQGTRLTVV.

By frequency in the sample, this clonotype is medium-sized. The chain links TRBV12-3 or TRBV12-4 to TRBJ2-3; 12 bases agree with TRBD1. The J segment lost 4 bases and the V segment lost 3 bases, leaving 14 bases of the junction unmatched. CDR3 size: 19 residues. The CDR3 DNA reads TGTGCCAGCAGTTTTGGTGGACGAAGGGACAGGGGGCATGCAGATACGCAGTATTTT. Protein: CASSFGGRRDRGHADTQYF.